Below, one T cell receptor beta chain is given with its context. Original handling: By means of reference gene primer amplification, nucleated cell counts were estimated. Libraries were prepared by immunoSEQ multiplex PCR; TCRdb keeps only in-frame clonotypes and omits some of them. For V, J and clone size, that table is used; D and trimming come from the DNA. The data hold about 56,000 clones, with around 89% observed a single time. These data originate in a study of blood T cell repertoires in COVID-19. Study in general: Samples taken during acute and convalescent COVID-19 were collected in the United States, Italy and Spain. PBMCs, B-cell-depleted T cells, or T cells were the source of the cDNA or gDNA that made up the material.

Germline V gives CDR1 SGHTA, CDR2 FQGNSA. The CDR3 has 16 amino acids. V gave up 5 bases and J gave up 2 bases, with 18 bases separating them. The rearrangement links TRBV7-2 to TRBJ1-2; no firm D call. Input material: peripheral blood. The sequence came from a human donor in a cohort sampled during active COVID-19. The CDR3 bases are TGTGCCAGCAGCCCCCGCGGAGGCTTCCTAAACTATGGCTACACCTTC. Amino acid sequence: CASSPRGGFLNYGYTF.